This T cell receptor (beta chain) was sequenced in a study of identical twins. CDR1 is SQVTM and CDR2 is ANQGSEA in the germline V gene. Germline trimming cut 3 bases from V and 4 bases from J; bases unmatched to any gene: 4. This CDR3 is built from 13 residues. TCRdb re-called the 5' RACE reads with MiXCR, one entry per CDR3 protein. The sample has 100,000 or so distinct CDR3 sequences, 5.9% seen once. In its sample, this clonotype was seen many times. This rearrangement joins TRBV29-1 to TRBJ1-1; TRBD1 agrees at 8 bases. Sequenced material: memory T cells sorted from blood. The sequence was collected from a woman aged 50 to 60 in good health. CDR3 loop: CSVDDRGGTEAFF. CDR3 in DNA: TGCAGCGTTGACGACAGGGGAGGCACTGAAGCTTTCTTT.